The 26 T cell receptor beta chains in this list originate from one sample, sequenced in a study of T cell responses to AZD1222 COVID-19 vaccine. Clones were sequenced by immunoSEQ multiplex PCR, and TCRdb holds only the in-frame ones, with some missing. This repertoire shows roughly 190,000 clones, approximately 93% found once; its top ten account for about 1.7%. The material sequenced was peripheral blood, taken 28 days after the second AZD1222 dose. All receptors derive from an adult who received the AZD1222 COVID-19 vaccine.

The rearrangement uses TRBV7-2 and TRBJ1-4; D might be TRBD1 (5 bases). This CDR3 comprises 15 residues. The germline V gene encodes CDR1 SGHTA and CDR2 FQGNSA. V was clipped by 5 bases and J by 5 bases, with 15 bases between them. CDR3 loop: CASSPWDGLNEKLFF. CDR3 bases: TGTGCCAGCAGCCCGTGGGACGGACTCAATGAAAAACTGTTTTTT.

The CDR3 sequence: CASSESPQAGRSYEQYF. CDR3 DNA sequence: TGCGCCAGCAGTGAGTCTCCCCAAGCAGGGCGCTCCTACGAGCAGTACTTC. The V gene is TRBV10-2, the J gene TRBJ2-7; possible D gene TRBD1, 5 bases. The CDR3 extends over 17 amino acids. Germline V gene data show CDR1 as WSHSY and CDR2 as SAAADI. Deletions cut 0 bases from V and 0 bases from J, with 15 bases between.

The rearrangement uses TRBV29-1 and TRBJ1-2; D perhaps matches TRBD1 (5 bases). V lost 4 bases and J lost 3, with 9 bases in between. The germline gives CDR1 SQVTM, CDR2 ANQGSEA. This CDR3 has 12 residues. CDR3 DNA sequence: TGCAGCGTTGTCTGGGGACACTATGGCTACACCTTC. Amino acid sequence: CSVVWGHYGYTF.

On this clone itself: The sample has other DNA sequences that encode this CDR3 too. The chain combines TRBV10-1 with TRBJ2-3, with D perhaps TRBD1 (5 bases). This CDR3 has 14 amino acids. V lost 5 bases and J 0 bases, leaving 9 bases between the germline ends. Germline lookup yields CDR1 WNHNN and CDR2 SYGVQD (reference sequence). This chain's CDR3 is CASSRDSSTDTQYF. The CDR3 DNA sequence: TGCGCCAGCAGTAGAGACAGCAGCACAGATACGCAGTATTTT.

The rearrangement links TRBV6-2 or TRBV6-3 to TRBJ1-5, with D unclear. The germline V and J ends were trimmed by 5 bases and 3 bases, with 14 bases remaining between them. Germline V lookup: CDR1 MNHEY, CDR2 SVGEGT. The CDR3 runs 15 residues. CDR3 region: CASSGYAGPNQPQHF. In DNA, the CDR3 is TGTGCCAGCAGTGGGTATGCAGGCCCCAATCAGCCCCAGCATTTT.

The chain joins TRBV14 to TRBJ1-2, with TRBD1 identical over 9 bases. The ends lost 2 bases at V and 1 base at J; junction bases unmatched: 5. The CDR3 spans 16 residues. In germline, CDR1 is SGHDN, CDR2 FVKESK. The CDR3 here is CASSQYRGPLNYGYTF. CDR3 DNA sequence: TGTGCCAGCAGCCAATACAGGGGGCCCCTTAACTATGGCTACACCTTC.

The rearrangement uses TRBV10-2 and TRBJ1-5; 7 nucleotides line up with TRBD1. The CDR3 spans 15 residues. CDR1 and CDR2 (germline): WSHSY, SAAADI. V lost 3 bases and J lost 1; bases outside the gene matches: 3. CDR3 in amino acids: CASSDTDRSNQPQHF. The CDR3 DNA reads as TGCGCCAGCAGTGATACGGACAGGAGCAATCAGCCCCAGCATTTT.

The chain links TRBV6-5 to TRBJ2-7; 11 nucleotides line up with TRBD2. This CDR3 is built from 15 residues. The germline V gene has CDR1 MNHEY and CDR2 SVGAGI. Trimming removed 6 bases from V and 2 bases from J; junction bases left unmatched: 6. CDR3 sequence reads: CASRDGLAGPYEQYF. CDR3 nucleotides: TGTGCCAGCAGGGACGGACTAGCGGGCCCCTACGAGCAGTACTTC.

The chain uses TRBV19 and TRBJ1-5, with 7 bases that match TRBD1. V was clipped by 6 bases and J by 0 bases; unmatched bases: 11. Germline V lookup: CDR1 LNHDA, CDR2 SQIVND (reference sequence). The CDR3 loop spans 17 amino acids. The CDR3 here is CASSSHPGQFSNQPQHF. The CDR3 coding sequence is TGTGCCAGTAGCTCCCATCCGGGACAGTTTAGCAATCAGCCCCAGCATTTT.

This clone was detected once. The CDR3 here is CASSLWPGARTEAFF. Written as DNA, the CDR3 is TGCGCCAGCAGTCTCTGGCCAGGGGCGAGGACTGAAGCTTTCTTT. The rearrangement uses TRBV5-1 and TRBJ1-1; D perhaps matches TRBD1 (6 bases). Per germline, CDR1 SGHRS and CDR2 YFSETQ. V was shortened by 5 bases and J by 5 bases, with 19 bases between the two germline ends. The CDR3 covers 15 residues.

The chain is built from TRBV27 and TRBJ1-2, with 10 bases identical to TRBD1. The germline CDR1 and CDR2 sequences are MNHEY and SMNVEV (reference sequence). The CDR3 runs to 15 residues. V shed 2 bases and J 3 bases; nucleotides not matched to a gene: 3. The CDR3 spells CASSLDGTGDYGYTF. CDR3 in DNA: TGTGCCAGCAGTTTAGATGGGACAGGGGACTATGGCTACACCTTC.

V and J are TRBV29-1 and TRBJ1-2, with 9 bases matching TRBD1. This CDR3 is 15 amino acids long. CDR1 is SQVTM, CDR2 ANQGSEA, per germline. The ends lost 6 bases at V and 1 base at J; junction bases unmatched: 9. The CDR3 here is CSVLSGQGDNYGYTF. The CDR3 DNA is TGCAGCGTCTTGTCGGGACAGGGTGATAACTATGGCTACACCTTC. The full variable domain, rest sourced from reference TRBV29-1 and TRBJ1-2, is SAVISQKPSRDICQRGTSLTIQCQVDSQVTMMFWYRQQPGQSLTLIATANQGSEATYESGFVIDKFPISRPNLTFSTLTVSNMSPEDSSIYLCSVLSGQGDNYGYTFGSGTRLTVV.

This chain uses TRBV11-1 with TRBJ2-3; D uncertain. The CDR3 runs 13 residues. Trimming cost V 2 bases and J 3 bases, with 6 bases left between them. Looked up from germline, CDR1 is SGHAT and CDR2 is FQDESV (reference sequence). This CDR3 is CASSLIVTDTQYF. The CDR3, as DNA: TGTGCCAGCAGCTTAATAGTGACAGATACGCAGTATTTT.

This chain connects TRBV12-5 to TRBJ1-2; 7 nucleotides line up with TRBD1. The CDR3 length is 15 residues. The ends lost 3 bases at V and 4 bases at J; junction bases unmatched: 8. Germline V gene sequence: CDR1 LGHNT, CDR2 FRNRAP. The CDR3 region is CASGFVNRDSYGYTF. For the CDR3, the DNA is TGTGCTAGTGGTTTTGTAAACCGGGACAGCTATGGCTACACCTTC.

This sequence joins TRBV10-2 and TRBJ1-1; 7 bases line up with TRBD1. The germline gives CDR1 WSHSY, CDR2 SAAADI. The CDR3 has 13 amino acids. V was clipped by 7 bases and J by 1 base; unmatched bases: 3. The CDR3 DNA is TGCGCCAGCACCGAGGGGGCGAACACTGAAGCTTTCTTT. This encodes CASTEGANTEAFF.

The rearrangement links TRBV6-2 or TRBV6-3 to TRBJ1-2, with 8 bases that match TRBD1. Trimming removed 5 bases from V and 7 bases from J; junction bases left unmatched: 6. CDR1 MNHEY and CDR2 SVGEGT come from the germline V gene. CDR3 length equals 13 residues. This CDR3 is CASSPGTGGGYTF. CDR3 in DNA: TGTGCCAGCAGTCCAGGGACAGGAGGTGGCTACACCTTC.

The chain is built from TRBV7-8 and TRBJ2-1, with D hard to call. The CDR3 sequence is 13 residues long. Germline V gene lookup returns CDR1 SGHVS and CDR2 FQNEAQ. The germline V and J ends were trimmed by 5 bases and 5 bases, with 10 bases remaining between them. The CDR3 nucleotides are TGTGCCAGCAGCGGCGGATGGGACAATGAGCAGTTCTTC. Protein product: CASSGGWDNEQFF.

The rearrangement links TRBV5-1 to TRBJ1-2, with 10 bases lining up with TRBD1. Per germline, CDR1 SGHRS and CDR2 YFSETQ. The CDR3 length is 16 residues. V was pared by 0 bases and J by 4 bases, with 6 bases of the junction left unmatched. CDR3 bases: TGCGCCAGCAGCTTGGGGATGGGACAGGGGAGCTATGGCTACACCTTC. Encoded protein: CASSLGMGQGSYGYTF.

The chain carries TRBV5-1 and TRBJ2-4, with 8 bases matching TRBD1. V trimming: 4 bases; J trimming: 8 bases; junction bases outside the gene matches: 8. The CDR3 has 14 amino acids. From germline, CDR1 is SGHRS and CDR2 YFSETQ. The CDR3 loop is CASSGGTGLDIQYF. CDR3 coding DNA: TGCGCCAGCAGCGGTGGGACAGGCTTGGACATTCAGTACTTC.

The CDR3 sequence is CASSEAPTALSPQHF. The CDR3 bases are TGTGCCAGCAGTGAAGCGCCGACGGCCCTCAGCCCCCAGCATTTT. The chain links TRBV6-1 to TRBJ1-5; D gene uncertain. CDR1 is MNHNS, CDR2 SASEGT, per germline. V was shortened by 0 bases and J by 10 bases, with 16 bases between the two germline ends. The CDR3 consists of 15 residues.

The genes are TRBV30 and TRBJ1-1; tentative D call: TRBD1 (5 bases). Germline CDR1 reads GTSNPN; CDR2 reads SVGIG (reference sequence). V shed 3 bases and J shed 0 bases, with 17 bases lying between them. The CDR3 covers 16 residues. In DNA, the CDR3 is TGTGCCTGGAGCGTAGGCGGTGGGGGATTGAACACTGAAGCTTTCTTT. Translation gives CAWSVGGGGLNTEAFF.

The CDR3 loop is CAWTALAGITDTQYF. As DNA, the CDR3 is TGTGCCTGGACAGCCCTAGCGGGAATCACAGATACGCAGTATTTT. This rearrangement joins TRBV30 to TRBJ2-3, with TRBD2 identical over 9 bases. Germline V gives CDR1 GTSNPN, CDR2 SVGIG (reference sequence). With 4 bases clipped from V and 2 bases from J, the junction kept 7 bases outside the gene matches. The CDR3 sequence is 15 residues long.

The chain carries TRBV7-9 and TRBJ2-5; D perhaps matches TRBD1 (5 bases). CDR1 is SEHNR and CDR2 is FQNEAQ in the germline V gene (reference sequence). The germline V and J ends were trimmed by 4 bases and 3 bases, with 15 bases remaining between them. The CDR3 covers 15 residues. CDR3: CASSYPGVDKETQYF. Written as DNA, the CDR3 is TGTGCCAGCAGCTACCCCGGCGTGGACAAAGAGACCCAGTACTTC.

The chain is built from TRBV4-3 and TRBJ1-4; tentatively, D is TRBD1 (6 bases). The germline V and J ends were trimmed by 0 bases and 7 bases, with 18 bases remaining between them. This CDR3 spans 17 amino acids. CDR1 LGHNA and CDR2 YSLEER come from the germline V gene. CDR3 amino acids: CASSQDWGQGMGEKLFF. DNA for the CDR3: TGCGCCAGCAGCCAAGATTGGGGGCAGGGGATGGGTGAAAAACTGTTTTTT.

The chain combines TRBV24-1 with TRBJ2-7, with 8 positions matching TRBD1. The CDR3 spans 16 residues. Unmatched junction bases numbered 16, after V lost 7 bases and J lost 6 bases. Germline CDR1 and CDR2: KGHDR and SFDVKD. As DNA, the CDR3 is TGTGCCACCAGCTCCATCCGGGACAGGTTTTGGAGCGAGCAGTACTTC. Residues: CATSSIRDRFWSEQYF.

This chain's CDR3 is CASSRETGHYGYTF. CDR3 sequence (DNA): TGTGCCAGCAGCCGAGAGACAGGCCACTATGGCTACACCTTC. The chain combines TRBV14 with TRBJ1-2, with D possibly being TRBD1 (6 bases). CDR1 is SGHDN and CDR2 is FVKESK in the germline V gene. The CDR3 consists of 14 residues. With 4 bases removed from V and 3 bases from J, the gap between germline ends came to 12 bases.